These 23 T cell receptor beta chains came from one sample sequenced in a study of Ad26.COV2.S vaccination and SARS-CoV-2 variants. Produced via immunoSEQ multiplex PCR; TCRdb's table is partial and in-frame only. Of roughly 400,000 clones listed, about nine tenths are singletons. Treatment meaning: approximately 18 received Ad26.COV2.S at low or high dose, single or two shots; 5 received placebo; per-sample allocation not given. Samples analyzed were those drawn on day 63 after the first vaccine or placebo injection. The sequenced sample was peripheral blood, obtained in a trial of Ad26.COV2.S vaccine versus placebo. The receptors were sampled from a person between 18 and 65 years old who received the Ad26.COV2.S COVID-19 vaccine or a placebo.

The V and J genes are TRBV18 and TRBJ1-2; D may be TRBD1 (6 bases). CDR3 length equals 18 residues. Germline assignment: CDR1 KGHSH and CDR2 LQKENI. V lost 3 bases and J lost 4, with 24 bases in between. The CDR3 loop is CASSPDPGANLFSYGYTF. The DNA of the CDR3 is TGTGCCAGCTCACCGGACCCGGGGGCGAATTTATTTTCCTATGGCTACACCTTC. Drawing the rest from reference TRBV18 and TRBJ1-2, the complete variable domain is NAGVMQNPRHLVRRRGQEARLRCSPMKGHSHVYWYRQLPEEGLKFMVYLQKENIIDESGMPKERFSAEFPKEGPSILRIQQVVRGDSAAYFCASSPDPGANLFSYGYTFGSGTRLTVV.

The chain links TRBV7-2 to TRBJ2-3; D not resolved. Trimming removed 5 bases at V and 6 bases at J, with 12 bases between. The CDR3 is 13 amino acids. Germline V CDR1 and CDR2: SGHTA, FQGNSA. The CDR3 DNA follows: TGTGCCAGCAGCAAGTATGTGTCCGATACGCAGTATTTT. It yields the protein CASSKYVSDTQYF.

This chain links TRBV19 with TRBJ1-2; 8 positions match TRBD1. V gave up 5 bases and J gave up 4 bases; unmatched junction bases: 9. CDR1 LNHDA and CDR2 SQIVND come from the germline V gene (reference sequence). CDR3 length equals 15 residues. CDR3 protein: CASSPGGDVSYGYTF. The CDR3 DNA follows: TGTGCCAGTAGTCCAGGGGGCGACGTCAGCTATGGCTACACCTTC.

V is TRBV7-2 and J is TRBJ2-1; D call uncertain. This CDR3 spans 14 amino acids. The ends were cut back, 5 bases at V and 9 bases at J, with 17 bases in the middle. CDR1 and CDR2 from the germline V gene are SGHTA and FQGNSA. The DNA for the CDR3 is TGTGCCAGCAGCCGTTCCGGCCTAGGCTTTGAGCAGTTCTTC. As protein: CASSRSGLGFEQFF.

V gene TRBV7-2 combines with J gene TRBJ2-7; 15 positions agree with TRBD2. V dropped 4 bases and J dropped 4; count of bases not matched to a gene: 5. CDR1 is SGHTA and CDR2 is FQGNSA in the germline V gene. The CDR3 is 16 residues long. The CDR3 DNA sequence: TGTGCCAGCAGCTCAACCGGGACTAGCGGGGGGTACGAGCAGTACTTC. Encoded protein: CASSSTGTSGGYEQYF.

There are a few counts of this clone. This chain joins TRBV15 and TRBJ2-3, with 7 bases that match TRBD2. V dropped 4 bases and J dropped 0; count of bases not matched to a gene: 10. Germline V gene sequence: CDR1 LNHNV, CDR2 YYDKDF (reference sequence). This CDR3 region has 17 residues. The CDR3 sequence: CATSIRGLLTSTDTQYF. DNA of the CDR3: TGTGCCACCAGCATCCGGGGACTACTCACTAGCACAGATACGCAGTATTTT.

The chain recombines TRBV27 with TRBJ2-1, with D tentatively TRBD2 (5 bases). The V gene lost 5 bases and the J gene lost 9 bases, with 11 bases spanning the gap. Germline assignment: CDR1 MNHEY and CDR2 SMNVEV (reference sequence). The CDR3 runs 12 residues. For the CDR3, the DNA is TGTGCCAGCAGTACGGACTTATTTGAGCAGTTCTTC. Translated: CASSTDLFEQFF.

The V gene is TRBV7-2, the J gene TRBJ2-2; 10 nucleotides align to TRBD1. CDR1 SGHTA and CDR2 FQGNSA come from the germline V gene. V lost 4 bases and J lost 3; bases outside the gene matches: 8. This CDR3 has 17 amino acids. CDR3: CASSSPGQGSDTGELFF. CDR3 coding DNA: TGTGCCAGCAGCTCGCCGGGACAGGGGTCCGACACCGGGGAGCTGTTTTTT.

J is TRBJ1-1 and V is TRBV7-9; D unclear. Trimming removed 6 bases from V and 1 base from J, with 6 bases in between. The CDR3 covers 12 residues. The germline V gene encodes CDR1 SEHNR and CDR2 FQNEAQ (reference sequence). The CDR3: CASRGGNTEAFF. The CDR3 DNA reads as TGTGCCAGCAGGGGAGGGAACACTGAAGCTTTCTTT.

The V gene is TRBV27, the J gene TRBJ2-5, with 9 nucleotides matching TRBD1. Looked up from germline, CDR1 is MNHEY and CDR2 is SMNVEV (reference sequence). V dropped 2 bases and J dropped 4; count of bases not matched to a gene: 2. CDR3 size: 14 residues. The CDR3 spells CASSLNRGRETQYF. CDR3 sequence (DNA): TGTGCCAGCAGTTTAAACAGGGGGCGAGAGACCCAGTACTTC.

This clone was seen a single time. The chain is built from TRBV10-2 and TRBJ1-5; TRBD1 matches 8 bases. CDR3 length: 14 amino acids. Losses at the gene ends were 4 bases for V and 4 bases for J; bases not matched to a gene: 3. Germline CDR1 and CDR2: WSHSY and SAAADI. The CDR3 sequence: CASSGTGWNQPQHF. The CDR3 DNA is TGCGCCAGCAGTGGGACAGGGTGGAATCAGCCCCAGCATTTT.

This rearrangement joins TRBV5-8 to TRBJ1-1; D gene uncertain. From germline, CDR1 is SGHTS and CDR2 YDEGEE. V lost 4 bases to trimming and J lost 1 base, with 14 bases between them. CDR3 length: 15 amino acids. CDR3 sequence: CASSPLRVWNTEAFF. DNA of the CDR3: TGTGCCAGCAGCCCCCTCCGGGTTTGGAACACTGAAGCTTTCTTT.

The chain has TRBV7-2 and TRBJ1-2, with D unresolved. Looked up from germline, CDR1 is SGHTA and CDR2 is FQGNSA. V was cut by 0 bases and J by 4 bases, with 12 bases left in between. The length of the CDR3 is 15 residues. The CDR3 is CASSLAQPTIYGYTF. Written as DNA, the CDR3 is TGTGCCAGCAGCTTAGCGCAACCGACGATCTATGGCTACACCTTC.

A note on this clone: Distinct nucleotide sequences in the sample also encode this CDR3. V usage is TRBV6-5 and J usage is TRBJ1-2; D may be TRBD1 (5 bases). The CDR3 length is 11 residues. V was trimmed by 8 bases and J by 4 bases, leaving 8 bases between them. Per the germline V gene, CDR1 is MNHEY and CDR2 is SVGAGI. The chain's CDR3 is CASGTFYGYTF. The CDR3 coding sequence is TGTGCCAGCGGGACCTTCTATGGCTACACCTTC.

V is TRBV11-2 and J is TRBJ1-1; D not resolved. V lost 1 base and J 0 bases, leaving 6 bases between the germline ends. Germline CDR1 and CDR2: SGHAT and FQNNGV. CDR3 length: 14 amino acids. Here the CDR3 DNA reads TGTGCCAGCAGCTTAGTTCCGGTGAACACTGAAGCTTTCTTT. This gives the protein CASSLVPVNTEAFF. Using reference TRBV11-2 and TRBJ1-1 for the parts outside the CDR3, the full variable domain is EAGVAQSPRYKIIEKRQSVAFWCNPISGHATLYWYQQILGQGPKLLIQFQNNGVVDDSQLPKDRFSAERLKGVDSTLKIQPAKLEDSAVYLCASSLVPVNTEAFFGQGTRLTVV.

This clone came up once. The chain combines TRBV18 with TRBJ1-1; tentatively, D is TRBD1 (6 bases). V shed 4 bases and J shed 3 bases, with 9 bases lying between them. Per germline, CDR1 KGHSH and CDR2 LQKENI. The CDR3 runs to 13 residues. CDR3 protein: CASSLYRDTEAFF. CDR3 coding DNA: TGTGCCAGCTCACTATACAGGGACACTGAAGCTTTCTTT.

The rearrangement uses TRBV29-1 and TRBJ2-3; a weak D match, TRBD1 (6 bases). Trimming cost V 3 bases and J 3 bases, with 13 bases left between them. CDR1 is SQVTM, CDR2 ANQGSEA, per germline. The CDR3 loop spans 14 amino acids. As DNA, the CDR3 is TGCAGCGTTGATTGGGGGCGGCCTACAGATACGCAGTATTTT. It is translated as CSVDWGRPTDTQYF.

J is TRBJ1-6 and V is TRBV5-6; 8 bases are shared with TRBD1. Germline V gene data show CDR1 as SGHDT and CDR2 as YYEEEE. J was trimmed by 5 bases and V by 4 bases; bases with no gene match: 11. The CDR3 extends over 17 amino acids. The CDR3 DNA reads TGTGCCAGCAGCCCCGTCCGGGACAGGCGAAATAATTCACCCCTCCACTTT. Translation: CASSPVRDRRNNSPLHF.

The chain links TRBV5-6 to TRBJ2-3, with D unresolved. Looked up from germline, CDR1 is SGHDT and CDR2 is YYEEEE. There are 16 residues in the CDR3. Trimming shortened V by 4 bases and J by 2 bases, and 17 bases separated the two germline ends. The CDR3 region is CASSPDFYADTDTQYF. The DNA of the CDR3 is TGTGCCAGCAGCCCGGATTTTTATGCAGACACAGATACGCAGTATTTT.

The V and J genes are TRBV27 and TRBJ2-5; 10 bases map to TRBD2. Germline assignment: CDR1 MNHEY and CDR2 SMNVEV (reference sequence). After removal of 6 bases from V and 2 bases from J, the junction contained 6 bases not matched to a gene. The CDR3 sequence is 15 residues long. The CDR3 loop reads CASRSLAGEQETQYF. The CDR3 DNA is TGTGCCAGCAGGAGTCTAGCGGGGGAACAAGAGACCCAGTACTTC.

This chain links TRBV27 with TRBJ2-4, with 7 bases that match TRBD2. Trimming cost V 0 bases and J 8 bases; bases outside gene matches: 1. CDR3 length: 13 residues. The germline V gene encodes CDR1 MNHEY and CDR2 SMNVEV (reference sequence). Here the CDR3 DNA reads TGTGCCAGCAGTTTATCTCGGGGGGACATTCAGTACTTC. This encodes CASSLSRGDIQYF.

V usage is TRBV19 and J usage is TRBJ2-7; 8 nucleotides agree with TRBD2. With V trimmed by 2 bases and J by 3 bases, 6 bases remained unmatched. This CDR3 is built from 15 residues. Germline V gives CDR1 LNHDA, CDR2 SQIVND (reference sequence). Written as DNA, the CDR3 is TGTGCCAGTAGTATACCGGCGGGGGGCGGCTACGAGCAGTACTTC. It is translated as CASSIPAGGGYEQYF.

The V gene is TRBV29-1, the J gene TRBJ2-7, with a possible D match to TRBD1 (5 bases). The germline V gene encodes CDR1 SQVTM and CDR2 ANQGSEA. V lost 4 bases to trimming and J lost 2 bases, with 9 bases between them. This CDR3 region has 12 residues. The CDR3 sequence: CSVVDNTYEQYF. The CDR3 nucleotides read TGCAGCGTTGTGGACAACACCTACGAGCAGTACTTC.